The clone carrying this T cell receptor beta chain has a handful of counts. What it binds is unknown. The data originate from a study of cytomegalovirus exposure and HLA in healthy donors. Study at large: There were 350 to 450 genotyped donors. Of these, roughly 82% fell in the genetic ancestry cluster associated with self-reported Caucasian donors.

PCR involved 60 Vbeta and 13 Jbeta primers. The repertoire was sequenced with immunoSEQ multiplex PCR; TCRdb's copy has only in-frame clones and lacks some. The sample shows about 170,000 clones, about 79% of them seen only once. General study results and limits: Later on, an analysis found that several of the most significant clusters appeared to be linked to common viral pathogens, which included parvovirus B19. Previously analyzed data showed that most TCR beta V segments were productive at a frequency of about 87% or about 30%. The study listed some 160 cytomegalovirus-associated TCR beta chains.

The V and J ends lost 8 bases and 3 bases, in that order; junction bases with no gene match: 11. The CDR3 runs 15 residues. Germline values: CDR1 SNHLY, CDR2 FYNNEI. Sequenced: PBMCs. The origin of this receptor is a woman in her 50s in good health and CMV-seronegative. V and J are TRBV2 and TRBJ2-3; 7 nucleotides match TRBD1. The CDR3 here is CASGPQGMGTDTQYF. CDR3 DNA: TGTGCCAGCGGCCCACAGGGGATGGGGACAGATACGCAGTATTTT.